This TCR beta chain derives from a study of T cell responses to AZD1222 COVID-19 vaccine. Background on the study: Second doses at about 4 or about 12 weeks were pooled.

General study results and limits: Nearly half of spike-specific TCRs reportedly target variant regions that are unmutated in the B.1.351 and B.1.1.7 variants.

As for this clone: Its specificity is not known.

Method: immunoSEQ multiplex PCR; TCRdb's copy keeps in-frame clones and lacks some. The sample comprises some 200,000 clones, 85% to 95% of which are singletons, and about 10% rests with the top ten. The sequence was obtained from an adult in good health. Source: peripheral blood, taken on day 0 of AZD1222 vaccination.

In DNA form, the CDR3 reads TGTGCCAACCGCCTCTACGATAATGAGCAGTTCTTC. This codes for CANRLYDNEQFF. The rearrangement joins TRBV2 to TRBJ2-1; the D is unclear. V lost 10 bases and J lost 7, with 14 bases in between. The V gene's germline CDR1 is SNHLY and CDR2 FYNNEI. CDR3 size: 12 residues.